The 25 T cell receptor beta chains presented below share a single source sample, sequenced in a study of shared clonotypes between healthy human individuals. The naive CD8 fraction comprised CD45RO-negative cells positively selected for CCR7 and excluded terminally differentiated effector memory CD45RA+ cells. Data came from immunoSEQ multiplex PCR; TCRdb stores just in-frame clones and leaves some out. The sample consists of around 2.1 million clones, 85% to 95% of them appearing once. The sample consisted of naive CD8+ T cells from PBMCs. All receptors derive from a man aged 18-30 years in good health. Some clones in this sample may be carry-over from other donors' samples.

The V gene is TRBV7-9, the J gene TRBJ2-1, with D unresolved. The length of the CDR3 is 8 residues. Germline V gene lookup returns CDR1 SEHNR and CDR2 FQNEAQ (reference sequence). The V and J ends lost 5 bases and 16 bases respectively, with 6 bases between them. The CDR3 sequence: CASSQFFF. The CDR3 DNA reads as TGTGCCAGCAGCCAGTTCTTCTTC. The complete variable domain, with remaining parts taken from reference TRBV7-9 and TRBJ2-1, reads DTGVSQNPRHKITKRGQNVTFRCDPISEHNRLYWYRQTLGQGPEFLTYFQNEAQLEKSRLLSDRFSAERPKGSFSTLEIQRTEQGDSAMYLCASSQFFFGPGTRLTVL.

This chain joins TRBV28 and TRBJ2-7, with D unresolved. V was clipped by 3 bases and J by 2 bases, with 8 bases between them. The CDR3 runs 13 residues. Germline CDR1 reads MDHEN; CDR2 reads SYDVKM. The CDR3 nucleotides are TGTGCCAGCAGTTTCGTGGGAACCTACGAGCAGTACTTC. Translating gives CASSFVGTYEQYF.

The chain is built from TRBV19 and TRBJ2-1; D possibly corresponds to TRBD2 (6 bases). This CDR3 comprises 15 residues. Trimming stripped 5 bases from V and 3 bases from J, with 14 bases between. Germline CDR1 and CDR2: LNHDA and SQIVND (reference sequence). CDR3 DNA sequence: TGTGCCAGTAGTCCCTATCGGGGAGGCTACAATGAGCAGTTCTTC. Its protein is CASSPYRGGYNEQFF.

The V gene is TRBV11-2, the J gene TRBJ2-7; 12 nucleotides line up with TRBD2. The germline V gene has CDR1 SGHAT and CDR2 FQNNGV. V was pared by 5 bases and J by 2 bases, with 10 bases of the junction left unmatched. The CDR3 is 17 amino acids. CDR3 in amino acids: CASSQGTSGQPTYEQYF. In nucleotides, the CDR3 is TGTGCCAGCAGCCAAGGGACTAGCGGGCAACCAACCTACGAGCAGTACTTC.

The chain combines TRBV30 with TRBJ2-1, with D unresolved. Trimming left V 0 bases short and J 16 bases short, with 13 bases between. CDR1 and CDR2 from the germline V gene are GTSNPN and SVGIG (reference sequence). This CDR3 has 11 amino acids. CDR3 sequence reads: CAWSVPELSFF. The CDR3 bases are TGTGCCTGGAGTGTACCGGAGCTCTCATTCTTC. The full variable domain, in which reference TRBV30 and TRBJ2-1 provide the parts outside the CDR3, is SQTIHQWPATLVQPVGSPLSLECTVEGTSNPNLYWYRQAAGRGLQLLFYSVGIGQISSEVPQNLSASRPQDRQFILSSKKLLLSDSGFYLCAWSVPELSFFGPGTRLTVL.

The CDR3 nucleotides are TGTGCCAGCAGCTCCCGGGACATCTCCTACGAGCAGTACTTC. Translating it yields CASSSRDISYEQYF. The rearrangement uses TRBV5-4 and TRBJ2-7; tentative D call: TRBD1 (6 bases). CDR1 is SGHNT and CDR2 is YYREEE in the germline V gene (reference sequence). The CDR3 consists of 14 residues. Trimming pared 3 bases from V and 0 bases from J, leaving 10 bases between.

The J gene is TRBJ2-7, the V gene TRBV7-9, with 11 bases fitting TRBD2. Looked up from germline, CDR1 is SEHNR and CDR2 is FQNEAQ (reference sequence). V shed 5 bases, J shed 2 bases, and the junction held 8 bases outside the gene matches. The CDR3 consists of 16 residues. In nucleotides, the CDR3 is TGTGCCAGCAGCACGACTAGCGGGACTAGCCCCTACGAGCAGTACTTC. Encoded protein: CASSTTSGTSPYEQYF.

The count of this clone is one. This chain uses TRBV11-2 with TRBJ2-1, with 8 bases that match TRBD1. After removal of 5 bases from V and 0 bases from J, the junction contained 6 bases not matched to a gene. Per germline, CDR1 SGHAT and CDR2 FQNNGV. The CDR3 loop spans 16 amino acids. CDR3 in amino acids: CASSVRGTGSYNEQFF. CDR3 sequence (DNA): TGTGCCAGCAGCGTAAGAGGGACAGGCTCCTACAATGAGCAGTTCTTC. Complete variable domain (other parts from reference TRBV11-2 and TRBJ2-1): EAGVAQSPRYKIIEKRQSVAFWCNPISGHATLYWYQQILGQGPKLLIQFQNNGVVDDSQLPKDRFSAERLKGVDSTLKIQPAKLEDSAVYLCASSVRGTGSYNEQFFGPGTRLTVL.

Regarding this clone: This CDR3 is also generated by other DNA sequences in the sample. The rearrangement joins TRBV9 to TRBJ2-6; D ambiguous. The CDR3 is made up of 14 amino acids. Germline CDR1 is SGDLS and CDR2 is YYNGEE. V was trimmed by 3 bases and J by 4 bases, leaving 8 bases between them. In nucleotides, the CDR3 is TGTGCCAGCAGCGGGCGAACCGGGGCCAACGTCCTGACTTTC. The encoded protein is CASSGRTGANVLTF.

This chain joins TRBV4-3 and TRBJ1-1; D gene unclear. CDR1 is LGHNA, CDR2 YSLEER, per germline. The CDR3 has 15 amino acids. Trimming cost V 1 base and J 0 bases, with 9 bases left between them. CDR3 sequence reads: CASSQGFGMNTEAFF. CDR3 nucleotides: TGCGCCAGCAGCCAAGGGTTCGGGATGAACACTGAAGCTTTCTTT.

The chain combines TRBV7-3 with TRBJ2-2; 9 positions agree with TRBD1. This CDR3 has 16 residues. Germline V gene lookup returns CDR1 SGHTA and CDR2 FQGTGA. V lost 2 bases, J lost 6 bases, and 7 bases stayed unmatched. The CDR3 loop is CASSLVRRDRAGELFF. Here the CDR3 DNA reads TGTGCCAGCAGCTTAGTACGGAGGGACAGGGCCGGGGAGCTGTTTTTT.

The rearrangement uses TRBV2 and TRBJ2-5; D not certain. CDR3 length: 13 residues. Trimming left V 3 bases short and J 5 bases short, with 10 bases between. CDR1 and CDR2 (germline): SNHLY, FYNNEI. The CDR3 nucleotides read TGTGCCAGCAGTGATGAGGTTTGGGAGACCCAGTACTTC. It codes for CASSDEVWETQYF.

CDR3: CASTPRGQVNNEQFF. The CDR3 bases are TGTGCCAGCACCCCAAGGGGACAGGTGAACAATGAGCAGTTCTTC. This rearrangement joins TRBV28 to TRBJ2-1, with 8 nucleotides matching TRBD1. CDR1 and CDR2 (germline): MDHEN, SYDVKM. Unmatched junction bases numbered 10, after V lost 7 bases and J lost 5 bases. This CDR3 is 15 amino acids long.

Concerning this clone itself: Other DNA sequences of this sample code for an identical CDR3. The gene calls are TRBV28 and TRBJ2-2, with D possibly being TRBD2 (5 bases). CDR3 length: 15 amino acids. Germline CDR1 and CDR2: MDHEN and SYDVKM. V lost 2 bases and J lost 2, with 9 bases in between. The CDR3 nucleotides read TGTGCCAGCAGTTTAAGAGGGCCCAACACCGGGGAGCTGTTTTTT. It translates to CASSLRGPNTGELFF. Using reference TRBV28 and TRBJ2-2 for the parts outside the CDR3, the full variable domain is DVKVTQSSRYLVKRTGEKVFLECVQDMDHENMFWYRQDPGLGLRLIYFSYDVKMKEKGDIPEGYSVSREKKERFSLILESASTNQTSMYLCASSLRGPNTGELFFGEGSRLTVL.

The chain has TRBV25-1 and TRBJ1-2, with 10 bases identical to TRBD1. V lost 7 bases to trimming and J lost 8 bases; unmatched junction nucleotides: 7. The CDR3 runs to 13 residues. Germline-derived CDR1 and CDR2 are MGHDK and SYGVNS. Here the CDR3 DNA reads TGTGCCAGCACCGCCGGGACAGGGGAAGGCTACACCTTC. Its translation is CASTAGTGEGYTF.

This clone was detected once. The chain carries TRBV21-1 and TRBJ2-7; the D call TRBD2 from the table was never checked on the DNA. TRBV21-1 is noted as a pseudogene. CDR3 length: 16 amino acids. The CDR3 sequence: CASSTSREGISDEQYF. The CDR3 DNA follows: TGTGCCAGCAGCACCTCGAGGGAGGGAATCTCGGACGAGCAGTACTTC.

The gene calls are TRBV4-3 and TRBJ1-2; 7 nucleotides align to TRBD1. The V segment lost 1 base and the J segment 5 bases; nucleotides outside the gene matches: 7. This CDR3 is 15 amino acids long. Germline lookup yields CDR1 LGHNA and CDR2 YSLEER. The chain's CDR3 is CASSQVSGGIYGYTF. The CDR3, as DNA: TGCGCCAGCAGCCAAGTCTCAGGGGGGATATATGGCTACACCTTC.

The CDR3 loop is CASCRLTDYNEQFF. For the CDR3, the DNA is TGTGCCAGCTGTCGGCTAACAGATTACAATGAGCAGTTCTTC. V gene TRBV7-6 combines with J gene TRBJ2-1; no reliable D call. Trimming shortened V by 8 bases and J by 4 bases, and 15 bases separated the two germline ends. The CDR3 runs 14 residues. Germline-derived CDR1 and CDR2 are SGHVS and FNYEAQ.

The CDR3 DNA is TGCGCCAGCAGCCCTCCCATTTTATTACAGGGAGAAGCTTTCTTT. It translates to CASSPPILLQGEAFF. V usage is TRBV4-1 and J usage is TRBJ1-1; D perhaps matches TRBD1 (6 bases). The CDR3 spans 15 residues. Germline V gene lookup returns CDR1 MGHRA and CDR2 YSYEKL. V was cut by 4 bases and J by 8 bases, with 20 bases left in between.

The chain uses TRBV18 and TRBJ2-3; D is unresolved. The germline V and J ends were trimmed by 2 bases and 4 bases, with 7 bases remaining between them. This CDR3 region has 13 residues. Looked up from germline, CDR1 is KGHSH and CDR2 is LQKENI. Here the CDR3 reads CASSPFPADTQYF. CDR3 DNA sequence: TGTGCCAGCTCACCATTTCCGGCAGATACGCAGTATTTT.

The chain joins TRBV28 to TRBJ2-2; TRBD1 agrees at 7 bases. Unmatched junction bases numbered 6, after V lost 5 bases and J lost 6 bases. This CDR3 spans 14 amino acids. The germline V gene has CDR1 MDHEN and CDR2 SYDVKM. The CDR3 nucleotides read TGTGCCAGCAGTATGACAGGGACGGCCGGGGAGCTGTTTTTT. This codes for CASSMTGTAGELFF.

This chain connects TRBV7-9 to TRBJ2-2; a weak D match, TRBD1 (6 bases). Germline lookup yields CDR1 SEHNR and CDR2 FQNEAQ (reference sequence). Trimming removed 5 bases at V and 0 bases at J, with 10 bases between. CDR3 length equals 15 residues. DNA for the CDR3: TGTGCCAGCAGCCACCGGACAGCGAACACCGGGGAGCTGTTTTTT. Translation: CASSHRTANTGELFF.

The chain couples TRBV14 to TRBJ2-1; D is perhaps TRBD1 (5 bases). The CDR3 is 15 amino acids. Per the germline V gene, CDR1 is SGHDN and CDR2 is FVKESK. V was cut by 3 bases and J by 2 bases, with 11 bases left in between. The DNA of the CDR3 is TGTGCCAGCAGCCACAGACAGACCCCCTACAATGAGCAGTTCTTC. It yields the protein CASSHRQTPYNEQFF.

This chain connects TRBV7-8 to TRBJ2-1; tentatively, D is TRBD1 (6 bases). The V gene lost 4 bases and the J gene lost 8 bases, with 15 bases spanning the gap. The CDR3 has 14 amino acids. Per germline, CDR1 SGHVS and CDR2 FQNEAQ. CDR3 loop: CASSSWGLGDEQFF. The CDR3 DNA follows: TGTGCCAGCAGCTCTTGGGGGCTGGGGGATGAGCAGTTCTTC.

CDR3 sequence (DNA): TGTGCCAGCAGTGAAGCGCCAACGGGACGAAGAAATGAGCAGTTCTTC. This codes for CASSEAPTGRRNEQFF. The chain recombines TRBV6-1 with TRBJ2-1; TRBD1 or TRBD2 may be the D gene (5 bases each). This CDR3 contains 16 residues. The V gene lost 0 bases and the J gene lost 7 bases, with 16 bases spanning the gap. Germline V gene data show CDR1 as MNHNS and CDR2 as SASEGT.